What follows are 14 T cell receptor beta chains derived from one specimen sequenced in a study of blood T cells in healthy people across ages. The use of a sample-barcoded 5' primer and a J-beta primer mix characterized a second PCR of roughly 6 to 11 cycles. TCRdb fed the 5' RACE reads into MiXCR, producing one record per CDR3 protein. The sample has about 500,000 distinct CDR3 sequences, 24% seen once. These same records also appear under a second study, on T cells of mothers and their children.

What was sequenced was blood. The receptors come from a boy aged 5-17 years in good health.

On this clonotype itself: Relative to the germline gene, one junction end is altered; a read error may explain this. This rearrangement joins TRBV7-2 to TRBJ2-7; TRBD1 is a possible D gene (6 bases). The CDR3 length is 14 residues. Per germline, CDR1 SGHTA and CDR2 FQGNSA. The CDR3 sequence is CASSADSHSYEQCF. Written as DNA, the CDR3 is TGTGCCAGCAGCGCGGACAGTCACTCCTACGAGCAGTGCTTC.

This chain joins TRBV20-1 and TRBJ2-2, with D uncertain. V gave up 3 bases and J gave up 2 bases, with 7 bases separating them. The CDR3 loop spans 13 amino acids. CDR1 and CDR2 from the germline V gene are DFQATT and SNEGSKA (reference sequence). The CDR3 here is CSARGPNTGELFF. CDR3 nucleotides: TGCAGTGCTAGGGGCCCAAACACCGGGGAGCTGTTTTTT.

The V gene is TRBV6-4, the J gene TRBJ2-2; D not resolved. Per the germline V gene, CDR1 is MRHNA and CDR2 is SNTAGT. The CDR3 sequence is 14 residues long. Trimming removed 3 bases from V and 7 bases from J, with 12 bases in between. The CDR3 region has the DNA TGTGCCAGCAGTGAGCGCCTAGATGGCGGGGAGCTGTTTTTT. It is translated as CASSERLDGGELFF.

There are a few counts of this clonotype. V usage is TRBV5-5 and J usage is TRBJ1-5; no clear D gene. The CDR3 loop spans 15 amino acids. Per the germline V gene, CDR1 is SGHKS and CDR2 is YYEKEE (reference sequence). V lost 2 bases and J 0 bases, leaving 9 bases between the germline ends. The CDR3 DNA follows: TGTGCCAGCAGCTTTCTCGACGATAGCAATCAGCCCCAGCATTTT. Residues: CASSFLDDSNQPQHF.

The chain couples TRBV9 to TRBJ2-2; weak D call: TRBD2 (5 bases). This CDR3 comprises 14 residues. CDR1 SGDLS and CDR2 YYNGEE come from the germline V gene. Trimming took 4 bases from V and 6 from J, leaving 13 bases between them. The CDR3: CASSLGLGAGELFF. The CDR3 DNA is TGTGCCAGCAGCCTAGGACTGGGAGCCGGGGAGCTGTTTTTT.

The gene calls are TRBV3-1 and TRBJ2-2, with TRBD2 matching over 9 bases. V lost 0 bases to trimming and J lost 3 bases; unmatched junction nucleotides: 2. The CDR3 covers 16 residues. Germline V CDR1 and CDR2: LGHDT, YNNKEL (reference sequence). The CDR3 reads CASSQDGTSYTGELFF. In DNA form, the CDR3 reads TGTGCCAGCAGCCAAGATGGGACTAGCTACACCGGGGAGCTGTTTTTT.

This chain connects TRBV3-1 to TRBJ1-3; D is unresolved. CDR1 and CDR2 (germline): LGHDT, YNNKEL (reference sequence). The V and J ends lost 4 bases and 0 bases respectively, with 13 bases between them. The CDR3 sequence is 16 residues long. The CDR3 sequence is CASSRQTPISGNTIYF. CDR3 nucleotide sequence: TGTGCCAGCAGCCGCCAAACGCCTATCTCTGGAAACACCATATATTTT.

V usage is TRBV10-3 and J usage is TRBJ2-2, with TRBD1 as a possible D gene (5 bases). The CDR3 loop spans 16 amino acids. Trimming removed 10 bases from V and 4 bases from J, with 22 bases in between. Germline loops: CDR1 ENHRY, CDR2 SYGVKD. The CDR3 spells CATKGPGREGTGELFF. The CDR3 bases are TGTGCCACAAAAGGCCCCGGCAGGGAAGGCACCGGGGAGCTGTTTTTT.

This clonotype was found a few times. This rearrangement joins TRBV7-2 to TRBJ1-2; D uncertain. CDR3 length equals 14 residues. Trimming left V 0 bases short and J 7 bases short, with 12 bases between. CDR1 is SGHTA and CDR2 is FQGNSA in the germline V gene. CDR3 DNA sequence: TGTGCCAGCAGCTTAGCGCCTACTAAATGTGGCTACACCTTC. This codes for CASSLAPTKCGYTF. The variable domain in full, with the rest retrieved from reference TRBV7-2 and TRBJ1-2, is GAGVSQSPSNKVTEKGKDVELRCDPISGHTALYWYRQSLGQGLEFLIYFQGNSAPDKSGLPSDRFSAERTGGSVSTLTIQRTQQEDSAVYLCASSLAPTKCGYTFGSGTRLTVV.

CDR3 DNA sequence: TGCAGCGTTAGCGCGGGGCAAAACACTGAAGCTTTCTTT. Protein sequence: CSVSAGQNTEAFF. V gene TRBV29-1 combines with J gene TRBJ1-1; possible D gene TRBD1, 5 bases. From germline, CDR1 is SQVTM and CDR2 ANQGSEA. This CDR3 has 13 amino acids. The ends were cut back, 5 bases at V and 2 bases at J, with 12 bases in the middle.

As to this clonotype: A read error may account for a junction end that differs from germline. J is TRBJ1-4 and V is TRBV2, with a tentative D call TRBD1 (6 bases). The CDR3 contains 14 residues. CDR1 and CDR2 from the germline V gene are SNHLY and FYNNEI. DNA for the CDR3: TGTGCCAGCGGTGAGCCCGGACAGAGTGAAAAACTGTTTTTT. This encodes CASGEPGQSEKLFF.

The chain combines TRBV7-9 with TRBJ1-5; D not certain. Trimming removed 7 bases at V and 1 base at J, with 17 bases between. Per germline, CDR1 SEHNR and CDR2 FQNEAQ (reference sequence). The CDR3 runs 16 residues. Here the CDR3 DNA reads TGTGCCAGCACTACCACGGAGGGCGGGAGCAATCAGCCCCAGCATTTT. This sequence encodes CASTTTEGGSNQPQHF.

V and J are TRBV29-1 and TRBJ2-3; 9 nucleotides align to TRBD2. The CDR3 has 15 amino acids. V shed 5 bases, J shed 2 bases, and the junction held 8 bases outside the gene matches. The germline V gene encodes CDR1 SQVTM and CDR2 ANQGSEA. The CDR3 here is CSVPIRGGATDTQYF. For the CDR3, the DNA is TGCAGCGTTCCAATACGCGGGGGGGCCACAGATACGCAGTATTTT.

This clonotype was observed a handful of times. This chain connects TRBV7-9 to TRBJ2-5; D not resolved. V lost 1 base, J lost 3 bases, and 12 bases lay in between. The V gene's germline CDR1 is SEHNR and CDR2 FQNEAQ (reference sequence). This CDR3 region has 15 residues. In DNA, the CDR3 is TGTGCCAGCAGCTTAGGGTATGGCGGAAAAGAGACCCAGTACTTC. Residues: CASSLGYGGKETQYF.